The clone carrying this T cell receptor beta chain was seen only a few times. The time point denotes: patch test 1, 2 weeks after DPC sensitization. Noted treatment: therapeutic diphenylcyclopropenone sensitization with weekly scalp DPC. V was trimmed by 5 bases and J by 0 bases, leaving 9 bases between them. From germline, CDR1 is MNHEY and CDR2 SVGAGI. This CDR3 has 14 amino acids. The data derive from a study of human T cells and chemical hapten exposure. One entry per CDR3 protein, called by TCRdb with MiXCR from the RACE reads. In the table there are just under 350,000 distinct CDR3 sequences, under 9% of which are singletons.

The sequence was obtained from a woman aged 18 to 35 with alopecia areata. Some clones in this sample may be carry-over from other donors' samples. The specimen was whole blood, collected in connection with sensitization to the hapten diphenylcyclopropenone (DPC). This rearrangement joins TRBV6-5 to TRBJ2-3; D gene uncertain. The CDR3 protein is CASSRTRSTDTQYF. As DNA, the CDR3 is TGTGCCAGCAGTCGGACCAGAAGCACAGATACGCAGTATTTT.